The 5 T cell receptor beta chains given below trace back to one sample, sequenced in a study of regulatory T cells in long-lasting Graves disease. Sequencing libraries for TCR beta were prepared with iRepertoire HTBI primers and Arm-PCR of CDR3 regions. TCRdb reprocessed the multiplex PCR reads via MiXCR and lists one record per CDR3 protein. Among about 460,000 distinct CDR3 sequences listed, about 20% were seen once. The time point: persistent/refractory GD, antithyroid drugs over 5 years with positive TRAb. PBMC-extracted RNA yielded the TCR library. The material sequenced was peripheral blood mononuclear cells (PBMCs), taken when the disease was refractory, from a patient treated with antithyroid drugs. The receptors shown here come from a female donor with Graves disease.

CDR3 sequence: CASSLEVVGNTIYF. The CDR3 coding sequence is TGTGCCAGCAGCTTAGAGGTAGTTGGAAACACCATATATTTT. V and J are TRBV7-9 and TRBJ1-3; D is ambiguous. V was trimmed by 1 base and J by 3 bases, leaving 7 bases between them. From germline, CDR1 is SEHNR and CDR2 FQNEAQ (reference sequence). This CDR3 has 14 residues.

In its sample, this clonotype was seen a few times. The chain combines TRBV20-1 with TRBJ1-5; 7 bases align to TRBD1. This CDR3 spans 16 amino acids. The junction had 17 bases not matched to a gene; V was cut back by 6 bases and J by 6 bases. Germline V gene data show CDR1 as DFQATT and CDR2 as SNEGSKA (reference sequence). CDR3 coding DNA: TGCAGTGCCGACACGGCCCAAGCAGGGGGGGGTCAGCCCCAGCATTTT. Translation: CSADTAQAGGGQPQHF.

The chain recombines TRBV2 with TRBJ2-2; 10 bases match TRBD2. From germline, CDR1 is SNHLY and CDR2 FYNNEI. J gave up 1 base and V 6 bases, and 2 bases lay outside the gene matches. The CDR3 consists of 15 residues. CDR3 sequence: CASRGTSVNTGELFF. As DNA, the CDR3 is TGTGCCAGCAGGGGGACTAGCGTGAACACCGGGGAGCTGTTTTTT.

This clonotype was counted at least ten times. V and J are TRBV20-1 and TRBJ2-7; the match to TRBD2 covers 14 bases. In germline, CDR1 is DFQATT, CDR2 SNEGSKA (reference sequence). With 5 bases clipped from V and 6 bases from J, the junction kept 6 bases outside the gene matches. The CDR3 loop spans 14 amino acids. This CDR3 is CSAEGTSGSSEQYF. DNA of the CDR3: TGCAGTGCTGAAGGGACTAGCGGGAGTAGCGAGCAGTACTTC.

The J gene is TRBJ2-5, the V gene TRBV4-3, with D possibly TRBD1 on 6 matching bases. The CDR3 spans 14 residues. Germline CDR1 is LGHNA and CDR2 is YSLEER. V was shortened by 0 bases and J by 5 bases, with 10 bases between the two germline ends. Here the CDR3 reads CASSQDIQGETQYF. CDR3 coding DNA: TGCGCCAGCAGCCAAGATATCCAGGGGGAGACCCAGTACTTC.